Listed below are T cell receptor beta chains from one sample, sequenced in a study of response to subunit inactivated influenza vaccine. TCRdb itself ran the RT-PCR reads through MiXCR, one entry per CDR3 protein. The sample lists about 540,000 distinct CDR3 sequences, roughly 25% occurring once. This sample was also put to use in a study of T cells expressing NK-cell markers.

Material: CD4+ T cells sorted from PBMCs, obtained 11 to 12 days after vaccination. The receptors stem from a man aged 45-65 years who received an inactivated influenza vaccine. The CDR3 runs from the conserved cysteine through the conserved F or W. Not every row has a clone size; where given, it reads once, few, many or a size class.

V gene,clone size,J gene,CDR3 protein
TRBV12-3/TRBV12-4,few,TRBJ1-6,CASRPPTVNSPLHF
TRBV7-2,many,TRBJ1-1,CASSAGQGNTEAFF
TRBV11-2,NA,TRBJ2-3,CASSSGPFTQYF
TRBV9,NA,TRBJ2-7,CASSGGQGAGREQYF
TRBV3-1,few,TRBJ2-5,CASSHRALQETQYF
TRBV29-1,few,TRBJ2-5,CSVDALGSGRETQYF
TRBV27,few,TRBJ2-3,CASSFRDLRNTQYF
TRBV5-8,few,TRBJ2-7,CASREGLVQYF
TRBV7-8,NA,TRBJ2-5,CASSLGGLWETQYF
TRBV5-1,few,TRBJ1-4,CASSFRPQQDNEKLFF